This T cell receptor beta chain came from a study of vaccination and CD4 T cells after COVID-19. The V end lost 6 bases, the J end lost 0 bases, and 11 bases lay between the germline ends. Germline CDR1 DFQATT, CDR2 SNEGSKA (reference sequence). The CDR3 totals 13 residues. Cultured CD4+ T cells had their DNA profiled by the Oncomine TCR Beta short-read assay. TCRdb passed the PCR reads through MiXCR, listing each CDR3 protein once. Of 15,000 or so distinct CDR3 sequences listed, 50% to 60% were seen once; the top ten hold 4.6%. Regarding this clonotype: Its antigen is as yet unknown.

Treatment denoted: roughly 10-day PBMC culture with coronavirus spike peptide pools or control peptides (ViraFEST assay). The rearrangement uses TRBV20-1 and TRBJ1-1; D unclear. This sequence originates from a human donor who had recovered from COVID-19. The sample in question was CD4+ T cells from blood, cultured in vitro, obtained before SARS-CoV-2 vaccination. The CDR3 reads CSAKGAMNTEAFF. CDR3 DNA: TGCAGTGCGAAGGGTGCGATGAACACTGAAGCTTTCTTT.